The following is a TCR beta chain sequence with its context. The record originates from a study of control samples from healthy donors and cancer patients. Germline V gene data show CDR1 as MDHEN and CDR2 as SYDVKM. This CDR3 comprises 15 residues. The V end lost 1 base, the J end lost 8 bases, and 17 bases lay between the germline ends. Clones were sequenced by immunoSEQ multiplex PCR, and TCRdb holds only the in-frame ones, with some missing. The table includes about 50,000 clones, 85% to 95% detected once. The material sequenced was blood. This clonotype originated in a man aged 25 to 40 in good health. This chain links TRBV28 with TRBJ1-2; D call uncertain. The CDR3 here is CASSLLTAIVGGYTF. DNA of the CDR3: TGTGCCAGCAGTTTATTGACCGCGATAGTGGGCGGCTACACCTTC.